This T cell receptor beta chain comes out of a study of cytomegalovirus exposure and HLA in healthy donors (dated by TCRdb to about 2017). Regarding the study in general: In an earlier analysis of some 610 of the donors, 250 to 350 Gb of sequence data and 90 million to 130 million unique TCR beta sequences from 150 million to 200 million T cells were reported. In a later analysis, previously published TCR beta repertoires from several hundred donors were re-analyzed and high-resolution HLA genotyping was added so that TCR occurrence patterns could be studied. Every repertoire in the discovery cohort had been generated on one and the same sequencing platform. Roughly 300 gigabases of sequencing data and 70 million to 95 million unique TCR sequences made up an early release that covered several hundred HLA-typed donors. Alongside the repertoire data, information on donor age, sex, ethnicity and CMV serostatus was compiled. High-throughput TCR immunosequencing, statistical association of individual TCRs with disease status, and machine learning were combined to predict cytomegalovirus infection status. The study profiled the T cell repertoires of under 700 subjects by immunosequencing and related them to cytomegalovirus serostatus. A separate validation cohort of 100 to 150 different subjects was used in addition to the approximately 670-subject first cohort. A later genetic analysis used genome-wide SNP genotypes for about 60% of the roughly 670 donors, treating that subset as a discovery cohort. Among 300 to 450 genotyped donors of the cohort, an average of approximately 230,000 unique TCR beta nucleotide sequences were sequenced per donor, around 20% of them non-productive. Both class I and class II loci were covered by HLA typing, at four-digit resolution. An earlier analysis of 587 of the donors used high-throughput TCR beta sequencing to judge whether each TCR beta V gene segment behaved as functional or pseudogenic. Of the 350 to 400 genotyped donors, approximately 80% fell in the genetic ancestry cluster associated with self-reported Caucasian donors. Because of strong linkage in the cohort, 4 to 6 DR-DQ haplotypes were treated as single units for association and clustering. The number of donors typed differed by locus, with 629-630 for A, B, C, DRB1 and DQB1, roughly 520 for DQA1, under 610 for DPA1, and some 470 for DPB1. The later analysis used no new phenotypic data to find candidate immune exposures, relying instead on TCR beta sequences and their occurrence across donors. The study aimed to test whether signatures of past pathogen exposure could be identified by cataloging public T cell receptors.

Regarding this clone: The antigen it recognizes is unknown. No much larger clone is present one base from it, and per-base qualities are unavailable.

The cohort consisted of 600 to 700 healthy bone marrow donors. At the time of sampling, every cohort member was nominally healthy, though immune exposures that went unrecorded were likely present. The donor was CMV seronegative and belonged to the group of 380 or so seronegative cohort members. A peripheral blood sample was collected from each donor, and TCR beta sequencing was performed on peripheral blood mononuclear cells. Genomic DNA was extracted from the blood cell samples with the Qiagen DNeasy Blood Extraction Kit. Libraries were built with the immunoSEQ multiplex PCR assay. A mixture of 60 forward primers for TCR Vbeta segments and 13 reverse primers for TCR Jbeta segments was used in the multiplex PCR. A multiplex PCR assay on genomic DNA amplified the CDR3 region of rearranged TCR beta genes. The amplified TCR beta libraries were sequenced on the Illumina HiSeq System as 87-base-pair reads. For the original study's pipeline: In a later analysis, tens of millions of unique TCR beta chains were counted across the approximately 640 repertoires, and approximately 11 million of these chains were shared by at least two donors. Raw reads were error-corrected and collapsed into unique sequences by a nearest-neighbor algorithm in which closely related sequences were merged to remove PCR and sequencing errors. V, D and J gene segments were assigned by aligning CDR3 sequences to IMGT reference sequences. For a sequence to be retained, a match of at least six nucleotides to both a V gene segment and a J gene segment was required. A rearrangement was called productive if the CDR3 had no stop codons and remained in frame with V and J, and every other rearrangement was called non-productive. CDR3 was defined according to IMGT convention as the region running from the second conserved V-encoded cysteine to the conserved J-encoded phenylalanine. In an earlier analysis of more than 550 of the donors, sequences lacking an unambiguous match to a single V gene segment were excluded. An earlier analysis of a few hundred of the donors classified V segments as functional when productive rearrangements were above 56.7% and as segregating when the standard deviation between donors was above 5%. To diagnose cytomegalovirus status from the catalog of TCR beta chain sequences, a statistical classification framework was built. V and J gene assignment, in a later analysis, came from comparing TCR nucleotide sequences with IMGT/GENE-DB human TR gene sequences. Using the TCRdist pipeline, a later analysis assigned CDR3 sequences along with most-parsimonious VDJ recombination scenarios. In a later analysis, every TCR beta chain was defined by the combination of its CDR3 amino acid sequence and its V-gene family, and reads without a unique V-gene family were dropped. A later analysis removed 550 to 700 highly shared, low-generation-probability nucleotide sequences to deal with suspected cross-contamination and a sequencing artifact. A later analysis calculated a clonal expansion index for each public chain from normalized within-repertoire ranks of inferred template counts. A later analysis computed generation probabilities with a VDJ recombination model fitted to out-of-frame rearrangements, and checked the results against IGoR. In a later analysis, TCR-TCR, TCR-HLA and TCR-CMV co-occurrence was scored with hypergeometric tests, and a repertoire-size bias correction was applied to TCR pairs. To estimate false discovery rates, a later analysis permuted the HLA or CMV assignments 20 times. A later analysis grouped co-occurring TCRs with DBSCAN, adding TCRdist sequence similarity when clustering within HLA-allele-positive subsets. For co-occurrence clustering, repertoires with fewer than 30,000 or more than 120,000 public chains were excluded, along with five repertoires with anomalous nucleotide sharing. Here the immuneACCESS table is served through TCRdb, limited to in-frame sequences with V and J called. Missing clones are a known gap in these copies; in checked studies unresolved V genes cover under half, and the rest lacks a known reason. That table supplies the V and J calls and clone size; D and trimming were determined from the DNA. Recorded for this sample are around 78,000 clones; around three quarters of them occurred a single time. The top ten clones comprise about 1.1% of the sample.

The CDR3 measures 14 amino acids from cysteine to phenylalanine. Only the CDR3 region is kept as DNA, spanning 42 bases read in frame from base 1. The junction shows trimming of 5 bases on V and 0 bases on J, plus 10 bases between the germline ends. The germline V gene gives CDR1 as SGHTA and CDR2 as FQGNSA. General conclusions and limits of the study: The sequencing pipeline was judged likely to have produced a cluster of highly shared sequence variants as a technical artifact. According to a later analysis, TCR association rates differed among HLA loci, with DRB1 alleles showing the most associated TCRs and HLA-C alleles showing the fewest. In vitro tests confirmed that a few of the cytomegalovirus-associated TCR beta chains recognize cytomegalovirus antigens. In an earlier analysis of 450 to 750 of the donors, most TCR beta V segments appeared in productive rearrangements about 87% or about 30% of the time, broadly matching IMGT annotations. Specific HLA alleles were associated with over 15,000 TCR beta sequences at a false discovery rate of 0.05 in a later analysis. Compared with the 666-donor mean, donors in an Asian-associated ancestry cluster had fewer N-insertions in productive TCRs, according to a later genetic analysis. Across donors, most TCR sequences were observed very rarely, whereas some public TCRs were present in many individuals. Because HLA typing was missing for some donors at each locus, association tests included only the typed subset. Only TCR beta chains were sequenced in this cohort, and the absence of alpha or paired-chain data limited detectable features. Because the 87-base-pair reads could not distinguish some IMGT-functional V segments, including TRBV6-2 and TRBV6-3, those segments were excluded. According to the authors, the approach could potentially be generalized to other disease states and immunological phenotypes. Linkage disequilibrium might explain the correlated functional status among segregating V segments, but an unknown experimental factor could not be excluded. In the study, around 150 TCR beta chains were listed as associated with cytomegalovirus. A later analysis reported that several top co-occurrence clusters appeared linked to parvovirus B19, influenza, CMV and Epstein-Barr virus. Roughly uniform sequencing depth across donors was assumed in presence/absence analyses, although this assumption may not hold. Immune exposure information for the cohort was limited to CMV serostatus. Assigning TCR associations to individual alleles was difficult when HLA alleles, especially DR and DQ, strongly co-occurred. In a later analysis, HLA-associated TCR beta chains were found to be more clonally expanded and to have lower generation probabilities than equally common non-associated chains. A later analysis found that most CMV-associated TCR beta chains appeared HLA-restricted, with HLA associations seemingly driven largely by CMV exposure. In a later genetic analysis, a missense DCLRE1C variant was associated with V-gene and J-gene trimming of TCR beta chains, and the association was replicated in an independent cohort. Because counts were too low, about 18 rarely observed V segments, including chromosome 9 orphons, were excluded from the earlier analysis of around 590 of the donors. The classifier was reported to diagnose cytomegalovirus status with high specificity and sensitivity in both the original cohort and the validation cohort. A further reported finding was that TCR beta sequences accurately predicted the HLA-A and HLA-B alleles for most subjects in the first cohort.

The sequenced sample was PBMCs. This TCR came from a male donor in good health and CMV-seronegative. This chain is built from TRBV7-2 and TRBJ1-1; the D gene is not confidently resolved. The bases read TGTGCCAGCAGCCCACTCAACCTGAACACTGAAGCTTTCTTT. The resulting protein is CASSPLNLNTEAFF.